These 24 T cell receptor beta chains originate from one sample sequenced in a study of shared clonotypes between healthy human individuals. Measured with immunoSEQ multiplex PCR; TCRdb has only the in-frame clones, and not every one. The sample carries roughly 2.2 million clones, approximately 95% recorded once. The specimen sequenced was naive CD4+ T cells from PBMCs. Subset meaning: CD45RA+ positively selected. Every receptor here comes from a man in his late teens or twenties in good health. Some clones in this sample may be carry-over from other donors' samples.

CDR3 DNA sequence: TGCGCCAGCAGCTTGGCCTGGCCAGCTAACCAAGAGACCCAGTACTTC. Amino acid sequence: CASSLAWPANQETQYF. V is TRBV5-1 and J is TRBJ2-5; D not certain. CDR3 length equals 16 residues. Germline CDR1 and CDR2: SGHRS and YFSETQ. V dropped 0 bases and J dropped 0 bases, with 12 bases sitting between them.

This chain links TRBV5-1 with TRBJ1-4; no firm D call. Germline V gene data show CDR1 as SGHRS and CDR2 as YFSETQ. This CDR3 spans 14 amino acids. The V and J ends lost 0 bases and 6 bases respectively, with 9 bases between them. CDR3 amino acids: CASSLAGIDEKLFF. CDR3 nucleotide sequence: TGCGCCAGCAGCTTGGCAGGAATTGATGAAAAACTGTTTTTT. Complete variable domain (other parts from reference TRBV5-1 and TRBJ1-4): KAGVTQTPRYLIKTRGQQVTLSCSPISGHRSVSWYQQTPGQGLQFLFEYFSETQRNKGNFPGRFSGRQFSNSRSEMNVSTLELGDSALYLCASSLAGIDEKLFFGSGTQLSVL.

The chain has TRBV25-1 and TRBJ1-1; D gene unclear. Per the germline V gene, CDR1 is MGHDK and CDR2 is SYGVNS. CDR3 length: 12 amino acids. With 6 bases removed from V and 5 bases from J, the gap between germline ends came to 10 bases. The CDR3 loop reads CASRPRVTEAFF. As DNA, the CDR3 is TGTGCCAGCAGACCCAGAGTAACTGAAGCTTTCTTT.

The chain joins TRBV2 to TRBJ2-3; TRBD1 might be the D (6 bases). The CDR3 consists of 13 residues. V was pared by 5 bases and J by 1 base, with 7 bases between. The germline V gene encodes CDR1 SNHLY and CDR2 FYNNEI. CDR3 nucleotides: TGTGCCAGCAGTTACAGGGGCACAGATACGCAGTATTTT. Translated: CASSYRGTDTQYF.

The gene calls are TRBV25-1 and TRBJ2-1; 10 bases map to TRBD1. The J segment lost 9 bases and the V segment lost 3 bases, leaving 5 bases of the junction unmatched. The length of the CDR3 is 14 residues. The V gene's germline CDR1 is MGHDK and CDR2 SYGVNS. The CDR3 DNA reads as TGTGCCAGCAGTGATCGGGACAGGGGCACTGAGCAGTTCTTC. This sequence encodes CASSDRDRGTEQFF. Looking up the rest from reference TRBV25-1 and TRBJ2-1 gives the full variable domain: EADIYQTPRYLVIGTGKKITLECSQTMGHDKMYWYQQDPGMELHLIHYSYGVNSTEKGDLSSESTVSRIRTEHFPLTLESARPSHTSQYLCASSDRDRGTEQFFGPGTRLTVL.

CDR3 DNA: TGTGCCAGCAGCTTAGCCCGAGGGAAACAAGAGACCCAGTACTTC. Translation: CASSLARGKQETQYF. The chain has TRBV11-2 and TRBJ2-5; weak D call: TRBD2 (5 bases). The ends were cut back, 1 base at V and 2 bases at J, with 11 bases in the middle. Germline values: CDR1 SGHAT, CDR2 FQNNGV. This CDR3 has 15 amino acids.

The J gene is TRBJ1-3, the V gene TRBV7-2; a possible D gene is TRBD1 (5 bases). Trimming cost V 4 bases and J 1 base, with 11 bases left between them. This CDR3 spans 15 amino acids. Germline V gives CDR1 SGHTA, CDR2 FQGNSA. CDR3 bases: TGTGCCAGCAGCTCCGGGACCTCGTCTGGAAACACCATATATTTT. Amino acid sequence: CASSSGTSSGNTIYF.

In nucleotides, the CDR3 is TGTGCCAGCACTGCATGGGACAGGATCCATGGCTACACCTTC. Encoded protein: CASTAWDRIHGYTF. J is TRBJ1-2 and V is TRBV28; 8 nucleotides line up with TRBD1. The germline gives CDR1 MDHEN, CDR2 SYDVKM. After removal of 7 bases from V and 6 bases from J, the junction contained 10 bases not matched to a gene. CDR3 size: 14 residues.

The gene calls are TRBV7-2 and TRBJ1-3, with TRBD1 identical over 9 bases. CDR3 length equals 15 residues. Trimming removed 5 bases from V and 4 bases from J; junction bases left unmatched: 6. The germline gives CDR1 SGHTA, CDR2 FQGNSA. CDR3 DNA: TGTGCCAGCAGCATTCACAGGGGGCCCGGAAACACCATATATTTT. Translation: CASSIHRGPGNTIYF.

CDR3 nucleotides: TGTGCCAGCAGTTCCGGACTAGCGGGAACCTACGAGCAGTACTTC. Amino acids: CASSSGLAGTYEQYF. V usage is TRBV27 and J usage is TRBJ2-7; 12 bases are a match to TRBD2. The CDR3 contains 15 residues. V lost 4 bases, J lost 2 bases, and 3 bases stayed unmatched. CDR1 MNHEY and CDR2 SMNVEV come from the germline V gene (reference sequence).

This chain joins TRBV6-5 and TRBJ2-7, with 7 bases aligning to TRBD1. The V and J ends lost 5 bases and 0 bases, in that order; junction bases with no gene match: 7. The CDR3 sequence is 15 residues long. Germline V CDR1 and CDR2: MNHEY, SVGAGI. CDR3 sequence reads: CASSKPRDSSYEQYF. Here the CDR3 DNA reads TGTGCCAGCAGTAAACCCCGGGACAGCTCCTACGAGCAGTACTTC.

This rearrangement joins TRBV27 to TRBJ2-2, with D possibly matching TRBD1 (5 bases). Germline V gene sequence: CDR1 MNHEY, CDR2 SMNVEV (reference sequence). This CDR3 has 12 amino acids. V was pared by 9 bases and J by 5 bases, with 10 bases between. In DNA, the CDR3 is TGTGCCAGTAAGACAGCTACCGGGGAGCTGTTTTTT. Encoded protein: CASKTATGELFF.

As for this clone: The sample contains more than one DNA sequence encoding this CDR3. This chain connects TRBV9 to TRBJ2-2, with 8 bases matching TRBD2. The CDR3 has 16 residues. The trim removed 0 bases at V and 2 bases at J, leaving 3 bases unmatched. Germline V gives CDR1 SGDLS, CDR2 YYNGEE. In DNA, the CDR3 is TGTGCCAGCAGCGTAGGATTAGCGGGAAACACCGGGGAGCTGTTTTTT. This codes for CASSVGLAGNTGELFF.

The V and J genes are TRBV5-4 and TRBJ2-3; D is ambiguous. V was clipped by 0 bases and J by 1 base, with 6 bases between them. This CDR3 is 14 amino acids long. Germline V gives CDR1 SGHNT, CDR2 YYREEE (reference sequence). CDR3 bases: TGTGCCAGCAGCTTGGGACTGGGCACAGATACGCAGTATTTT. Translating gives CASSLGLGTDTQYF.

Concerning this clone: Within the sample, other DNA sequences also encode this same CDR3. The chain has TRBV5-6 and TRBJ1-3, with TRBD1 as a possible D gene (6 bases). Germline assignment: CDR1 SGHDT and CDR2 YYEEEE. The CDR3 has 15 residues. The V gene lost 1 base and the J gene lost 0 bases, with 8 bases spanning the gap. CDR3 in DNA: TGTGCCAGCAGCTTGCAGGGGCTCTCTGGAAACACCATATATTTT. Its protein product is CASSLQGLSGNTIYF. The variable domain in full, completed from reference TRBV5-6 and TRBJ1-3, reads DAGVTQSPTHLIKTRGQQVTLRCSPKSGHDTVSWYQQALGQGPQFIFQYYEEEERQRGNFPDRFSGHQFPNYSSELNVNALLLGDSALYLCASSLQGLSGNTIYFGEGSWLTVV.

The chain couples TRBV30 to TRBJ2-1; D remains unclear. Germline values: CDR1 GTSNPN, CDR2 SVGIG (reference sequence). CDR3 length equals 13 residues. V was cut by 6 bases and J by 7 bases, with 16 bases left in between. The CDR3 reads CACGVLAWNEQFF. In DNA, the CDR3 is TGTGCCTGTGGGGTATTGGCTTGGAATGAGCAGTTCTTC.

The CDR3 region has the DNA TGTGCCAGCAGTTTGGGACCGGCTTACTCTGGAAACACCATATATTTT. Translation: CASSLGPAYSGNTIYF. J is TRBJ1-3 and V is TRBV27, with D possibly matching TRBD1 (5 bases). CDR1 is MNHEY, CDR2 SMNVEV, per germline (reference sequence). The CDR3 has 16 residues. V lost 3 bases to trimming and J lost 0 bases, with 12 bases between them.

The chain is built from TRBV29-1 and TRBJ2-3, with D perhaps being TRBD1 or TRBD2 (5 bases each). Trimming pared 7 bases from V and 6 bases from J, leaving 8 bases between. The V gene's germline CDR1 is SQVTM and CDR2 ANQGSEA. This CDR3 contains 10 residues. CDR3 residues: CSAWGDTQYF. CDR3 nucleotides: TGCAGCGCCTGGGGGGATACGCAGTATTTT.

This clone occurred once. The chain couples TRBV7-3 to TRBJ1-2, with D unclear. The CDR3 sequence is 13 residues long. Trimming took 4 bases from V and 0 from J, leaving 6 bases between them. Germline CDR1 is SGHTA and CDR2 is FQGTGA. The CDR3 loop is CASSSYTNYGYTF. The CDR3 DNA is TGTGCCAGCAGCTCCTACACTAACTATGGCTACACCTTC.

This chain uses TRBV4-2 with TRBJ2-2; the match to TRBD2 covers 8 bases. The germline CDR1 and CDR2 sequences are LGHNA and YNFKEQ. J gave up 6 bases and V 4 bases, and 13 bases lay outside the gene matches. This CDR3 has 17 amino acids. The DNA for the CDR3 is TGTGCCAGCAGCCCGCGGCCGGGGGGGGAGGAGGCCGGGGAGCTGTTTTTT. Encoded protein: CASSPRPGGEEAGELFF.

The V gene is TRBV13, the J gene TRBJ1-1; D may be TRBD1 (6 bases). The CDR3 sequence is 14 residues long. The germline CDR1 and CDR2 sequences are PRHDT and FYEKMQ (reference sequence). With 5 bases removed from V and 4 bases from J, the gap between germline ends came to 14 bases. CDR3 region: CASSHWTVGTEAFF. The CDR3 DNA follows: TGTGCCAGCAGCCACTGGACAGTGGGCACTGAAGCTTTCTTT.

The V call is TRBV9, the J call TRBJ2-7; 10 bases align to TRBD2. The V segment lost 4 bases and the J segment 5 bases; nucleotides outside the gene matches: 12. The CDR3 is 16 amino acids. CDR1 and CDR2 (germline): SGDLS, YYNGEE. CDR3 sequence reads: CASSPFASGSSHEQYF. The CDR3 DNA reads TGTGCCAGCAGCCCCTTTGCTAGCGGGAGTTCCCACGAGCAGTACTTC.

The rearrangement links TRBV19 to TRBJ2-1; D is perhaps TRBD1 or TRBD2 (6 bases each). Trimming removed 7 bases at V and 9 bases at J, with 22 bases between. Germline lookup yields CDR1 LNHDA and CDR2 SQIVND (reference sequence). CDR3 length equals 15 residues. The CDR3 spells CASTVGTLGGGEQFF. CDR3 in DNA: TGTGCCAGTACGGTCGGGACCCTCGGAGGGGGTGAGCAGTTCTTC.

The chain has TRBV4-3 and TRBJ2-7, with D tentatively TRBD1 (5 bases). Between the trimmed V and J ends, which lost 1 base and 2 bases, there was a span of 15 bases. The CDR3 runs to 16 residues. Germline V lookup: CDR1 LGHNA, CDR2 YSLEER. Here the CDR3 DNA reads TGCGCCAGCAGCCAAGTCGCCAGGGTACCCACCTACGAGCAGTACTTC. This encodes CASSQVARVPTYEQYF.